Here is one T cell receptor beta chain with its context. What it binds is unknown. Time point defined: week 5, during vaccination. In the vaccine, a single dose held 300 ug of the mutant IDH1 20-mer peptide, along with topical imiquimod. Sequencing was performed with immunoSEQ multiplex PCR; in TCRdb, only in-frame clones are kept and a portion is missing. The sample lists about 83,000 clones, 75% to 95% occurring once. Per germline, CDR1 KGHSH and CDR2 LQKENI. This CDR3 is built from 15 residues. The junction had 4 bases not matched to a gene; V was cut back by 0 bases and J by 4 bases. This record belongs to a study of a mutant IDH1 vaccine in newly diagnosed glioma.

The sequencing here drew on PBMCs, taken from a glioma patient whose treatment included an IDH1 peptide vaccine. The genes are TRBV18 and TRBJ2-3; 7 bases line up with TRBD2. The receptor's source is a woman aged 45-59 years with glioma. Here the CDR3 reads CASSPPSGRADTQYF. The CDR3, as DNA: TGTGCCAGCTCACCACCCTCAGGGAGGGCAGATACGCAGTATTTT.